The 29 T cell receptor beta chains presented below share a single source sample, sequenced in a study of human T cells and chemical hapten exposure. Regarding time point: pre-sensitization, week 0. Sample treatment: therapeutic diphenylcyclopropenone sensitization with weekly scalp DPC. The authors' total RNA extraction used unfractionated whole blood. TCRdb reanalysed the RACE reads using MiXCR and keeps one entry per CDR3 protein. The sample includes about 34,000 distinct CDR3 sequences, approximately 10% of them seen just once. The sample consisted of whole blood, taken in connection with sensitization to the hapten diphenylcyclopropenone (DPC). Receptors were obtained from a man aged 50-60 years with alopecia areata. Some clones in this sample may be carry-over from other donors' samples.

At least ten counts were recorded for this clonotype. The rearrangement links TRBV6-5 to TRBJ1-6, with 10 bases aligning to TRBD1. The germline V gene has CDR1 MNHEY and CDR2 SVGAGI. The CDR3 runs to 15 residues. V shed 1 base and J 11 bases; nucleotides not matched to a gene: 5. The CDR3 nucleotides read TGTGCCAGCAGTTACTACGGGACAGGGGATACACCCCTCCACTTT. This sequence encodes CASSYYGTGDTPLHF.

This clonotype was seen many times. This chain joins TRBV28 and TRBJ2-3; D is undetermined. The CDR3 spans 13 residues. Germline V CDR1 and CDR2: MDHEN, SYDVKM. The V gene lost 5 bases and the J gene lost 2 bases, with 8 bases spanning the gap. In DNA, the CDR3 is TGTGCCAGCAGTCACCCGGTCACAGATACGCAGTATTTT. This codes for CASSHPVTDTQYF.

This clonotype was detected a few times. J is TRBJ2-6 and V is TRBV28, with 11 bases matching TRBD1. This CDR3 has 13 amino acids. V trimming: 6 bases; J trimming: 12 bases; junction bases outside the gene matches: 4. Per germline, CDR1 MDHEN and CDR2 SYDVKM. CDR3 sequence reads: CASRGQGAPVLTF. The CDR3 DNA follows: TGTGCCAGCAGAGGACAGGGGGCGCCCGTCCTGACTTTC. The variable domain in full, with the rest retrieved from reference TRBV28 and TRBJ2-6, is DVKVTQSSRYLVKRTGEKVFLECVQDMDHENMFWYRQDPGLGLRLIYFSYDVKMKEKGDIPEGYSVSREKKERFSLILESASTNQTSMYLCASRGQGAPVLTFGAGSRLTVL.

This clonotype was counted at least ten times. J is TRBJ2-2 and V is TRBV9; TRBD2 aligns across 7 bases. The V gene's germline CDR1 is SGDLS and CDR2 YYNGEE. CDR3 length equals 15 residues. J lost 6 bases, V lost 0 bases, and 5 bases had no gene match. The CDR3 DNA reads as TGTGCCAGCAGCGTAGAAGGGAGGGCCCCCGGGGAGCTGTTTTTT. Residues: CASSVEGRAPGELFF.

This clonotype was detected ten times or more. V and J are TRBV29-1 and TRBJ2-7; TRBD2 aligns across 8 bases. From germline, CDR1 is SQVTM and CDR2 ANQGSEA. The CDR3 consists of 13 residues. Trimming took 2 bases from V and 0 from J; bases not matched to a gene: 0. The CDR3 DNA follows: TGCAGCGTTGAAAGCGGGAGCTCCTACGAGCAGTACTTC. This gives the protein CSVESGSSYEQYF.

The table lists this clonotype with many counts. J is TRBJ2-3 and V is TRBV5-1; D is unresolved. The CDR3 is 13 amino acids. V lost 4 bases, J lost 6 bases, and 12 bases lay in between. Germline V gene lookup returns CDR1 SGHRS and CDR2 YFSETQ. The CDR3: CASSVDRPDTQYF. DNA for the CDR3: TGCGCCAGCAGCGTGGACCGTCCGGATACGCAGTATTTT.

This clonotype showed up just a few times. The CDR3: CSVDSGAGANVLTF. Here the CDR3 DNA reads TGCAGCGTTGACTCGGGGGCCGGGGCCAACGTCCTGACTTTC. The chain joins TRBV29-1 to TRBJ2-6; the D call may be TRBD1 or TRBD2 (6 bases each). The CDR3 runs 14 residues. Trimming pared 3 bases from V and 4 bases from J, leaving 10 bases between. Germline CDR1 SQVTM, CDR2 ANQGSEA.

This clonotype came up many times. The V and J genes are TRBV12-3 or TRBV12-4 and TRBJ2-1; TRBD2 agrees at 12 bases. V trimming: 6 bases; J trimming: 7 bases; junction bases outside the gene matches: 7. The CDR3 contains 15 residues. CDR3 sequence: CASSLFLAGGNEQFF. In nucleotides, the CDR3 is TGTGCCAGCAGCCTCTTTCTAGCGGGAGGGAATGAGCAGTTCTTC.

This clonotype was recorded at least ten times. This chain connects TRBV29-1 to TRBJ1-2; tentative D call: TRBD1 (5 bases). In germline, CDR1 is SQVTM, CDR2 ANQGSEA. The CDR3 runs 11 residues. Trimming stripped 7 bases from V and 2 bases from J, with 8 bases between. CDR3 DNA sequence: TGCAGCGCGCAGGGCAACTATGGCTACACCTTC. Protein sequence: CSAQGNYGYTF.

As concerns this clonotype: A much larger clone lies a single base off, so this may be a read error. The V and J genes are TRBV30 and TRBJ1-5; TRBD1 might be the D (6 bases). Germline V CDR1 and CDR2: GTSNPN, SVGIG (reference sequence). With 0 bases removed from V and 7 bases from J, the gap between germline ends came to 10 bases. CDR3 size: 13 residues. The CDR3 sequence: CAWSVSRGQPQHF. The CDR3 DNA sequence: TGTGCCTGGAGTGTAAGCAGGGGACAGCCCCAGCATTTT.

This clonotype was seen repeatedly, ten times or more. The J gene is TRBJ1-2, the V gene TRBV24-1; D not certain. The CDR3 is 13 amino acids. The V gene's germline CDR1 is KGHDR and CDR2 SFDVKD. Trimming removed 5 bases at V and 4 bases at J, with 10 bases between. For the CDR3, the DNA is TGTGCCACCAGTGGCGGCCCGGGCTATGGCTACACCTTC. Translating it yields CATSGGPGYGYTF.

At least ten counts were recorded for this clonotype. This chain connects TRBV20-1 to TRBJ2-3; D is unclear. Germline values: CDR1 DFQATT, CDR2 SNEGSKA (reference sequence). Trimming removed 3 bases at V and 4 bases at J, with 5 bases between. The CDR3 length is 11 residues. The CDR3 sequence: CSASPSDTQYF. CDR3 nucleotide sequence: TGCAGTGCTAGTCCGTCAGATACGCAGTATTTT.

This CDR3 reads CASIKGGGSNEQYF. The CDR3 DNA sequence: TGTGCCAGCATCAAAGGAGGCGGGAGCAACGAGCAGTACTTC. V gene TRBV28 combines with J gene TRBJ2-7, with 7 bases lining up with TRBD2. Germline CDR1 and CDR2: MDHEN and SYDVKM. V dropped 7 bases and J dropped 5; count of bases not matched to a gene: 11. The CDR3 contains 14 residues. Combining the CDR3 with reference TRBV28 and TRBJ2-7 gives the whole variable domain DVKVTQSSRYLVKRTGEKVFLECVQDMDHENMFWYRQDPGLGLRLIYFSYDVKMKEKGDIPEGYSVSREKKERFSLILESASTNQTSMYLCASIKGGGSNEQYFGPGTRLTVT.

This clonotype was recorded at least ten times. The chain carries TRBV12-3 or TRBV12-4 and TRBJ2-5; 7 nucleotides match TRBD1. CDR3 length equals 15 residues. V was clipped by 5 bases and J by 5 bases; unmatched bases: 11. CDR3 bases: TGTGCCAGCAGTCCCGACAGGGTAAGGAGGGAGACCCAGTACTTC. Its protein is CASSPDRVRRETQYF.

The rearrangement uses TRBV6-6 and TRBJ1-1; 9 bases align to TRBD1. CDR3 length: 14 amino acids. CDR1 MNHNY and CDR2 SVGAGI come from the germline V gene (reference sequence). The ends lost 3 bases at V and 6 bases at J; junction bases unmatched: 5. The CDR3 protein is CASSYGTGSAEAFF. CDR3 in DNA: TGTGCCAGCAGTTATGGGACAGGGAGCGCTGAAGCTTTCTTT.

This clonotype was seen more than once but under ten times. The chain employs TRBV12-3 or TRBV12-4 and TRBJ2-2, with D unresolved. V lost 8 bases and J lost 3, with 7 bases in between. This CDR3 comprises 12 residues. The CDR3 DNA is TGTGCCAGCCGATTTTACACCGGGGAGCTGTTTTTT. This translates into CASRFYTGELFF.

The CDR3 nucleotides read TGCAGTGCTAGGACAGGGTGGAAAGAGCAGTACTTC. Translation gives CSARTGWKEQYF. V is TRBV20-1 and J is TRBJ2-7; 7 bases align to TRBD1. The length of the CDR3 is 12 residues. Germline CDR1 is DFQATT and CDR2 is SNEGSKA (reference sequence). The J segment lost 7 bases and the V segment lost 3 bases, leaving 6 bases of the junction unmatched.

At least ten counts were recorded for this clonotype. V is TRBV27 and J is TRBJ1-2, with D possibly TRBD1 on 6 matching bases. V was cut by 2 bases and J by 5 bases, with 12 bases left in between. Germline-derived CDR1 and CDR2 are MNHEY and SMNVEV (reference sequence). The CDR3 length is 14 residues. CDR3 region: CASSLAQGSYGYTF. CDR3 DNA sequence: TGTGCCAGCAGTTTAGCTCAGGGGTCTTATGGCTACACCTTC.

This clonotype was counted many times. This chain connects TRBV3-1 to TRBJ2-5, with 8 bases aligning to TRBD2. The CDR3 has 15 amino acids. The ends lost 1 base at V and 1 base at J; junction bases unmatched: 2. From germline, CDR1 is LGHDT and CDR2 YNNKEL (reference sequence). CDR3: CASSQVAGSQETQYF. The CDR3 region has the DNA TGTGCCAGCAGCCAAGTAGCGGGAAGCCAAGAGACCCAGTACTTC.

This clonotype turned up a few times. This chain joins TRBV29-1 and TRBJ2-5; D is perhaps TRBD2 (6 bases). The germline V gene has CDR1 SQVTM and CDR2 ANQGSEA. The CDR3 is 12 amino acids. Trimming shortened V by 7 bases and J by 0 bases, and 9 bases separated the two germline ends. The CDR3 is CSARDYQETQYF. DNA of the CDR3: TGCAGCGCCCGGGACTACCAAGAGACCCAGTACTTC.

This clonotype was seen more than once but under ten times. The rearrangement joins TRBV7-8 to TRBJ2-3; D might be TRBD2 (6 bases). Trimming pared 3 bases from V and 7 bases from J, leaving 11 bases between. This CDR3 has 13 residues. Germline CDR1 reads SGHVS; CDR2 reads FQNEAQ. CDR3 protein: CASSLGLTNTQYF. CDR3 coding DNA: TGTGCCAGCAGCTTGGGACTCACCAATACGCAGTATTTT.

This clonotype has at least ten counts. V usage is TRBV12-3 or TRBV12-4 and J usage is TRBJ1-5; no clear D. This CDR3 has 15 amino acids. V lost 3 bases and J lost 0, with 9 bases in between. CDR3 residues: CASSLSLYSNQPQHF. CDR3 bases: TGTGCCAGCAGTTTGTCCCTCTATAGCAATCAGCCCCAGCATTTT.

This chain uses TRBV27 with TRBJ2-7, with D possibly being TRBD1 (6 bases). The CDR3 contains 14 residues. Trimming shortened V by 6 bases and J by 5 bases, and 17 bases separated the two germline ends. Per germline, CDR1 MNHEY and CDR2 SMNVEV (reference sequence). CDR3 sequence (DNA): TGTGCCAGCAGCCCACAGGGAATGATTCACGAGCAGTACTTC. Translating gives CASSPQGMIHEQYF.

This clonotype has ten or more counts. The rearrangement joins TRBV29-1 to TRBJ2-7, with TRBD1 matching 10 bases. The CDR3 runs 13 residues. Germline assignment: CDR1 SQVTM and CDR2 ANQGSEA. Losses at the gene ends were 6 bases for V and 7 bases for J; bases not matched to a gene: 9. The CDR3, as DNA: TGCAGCGTCCCGGGACAGGGGTCGGGGGAGCAGTACTTC. This encodes CSVPGQGSGEQYF.

This chain links TRBV30 with TRBJ2-2; perhaps TRBD1 as D (5 bases). V dropped 4 bases and J dropped 0 bases, with 9 bases sitting between them. This CDR3 is 14 amino acids long. Germline CDR1 GTSNPN, CDR2 SVGIG (reference sequence). CDR3 nucleotides: TGTGCCTGGATAGGCAGGGCGAACACCGGGGAGCTGTTTTTT. This gives the protein CAWIGRANTGELFF.

The chain employs TRBV11-1 and TRBJ2-1; no reliable D call. The V end lost 5 bases, the J end lost 9 bases, and 11 bases lay between the germline ends. The germline gives CDR1 SGHAT, CDR2 FQDESV (reference sequence). The CDR3 contains 12 residues. CDR3 in amino acids: CASSPNLGEQFF. The CDR3 nucleotides are TGTGCCAGCAGCCCAAACTTGGGTGAGCAGTTCTTC.

This clonotype was found a few times. The chain couples TRBV6-5 to TRBJ1-6; no reliable D call. Trimming removed 5 bases from V and 0 bases from J, with 11 bases in between. This CDR3 is built from 16 residues. Germline CDR1 MNHEY, CDR2 SVGAGI. CDR3 nucleotides: TGTGCCAGCAGTATACATCAGAGCTCCTATAATTCACCCCTCCACTTT. It is translated as CASSIHQSSYNSPLHF.

This clonotype was counted many times. This chain connects TRBV6-6 to TRBJ2-1, with D tentatively TRBD2 (5 bases). The CDR3 length is 15 residues. Per the germline V gene, CDR1 is MNHNY and CDR2 is SVGAGI (reference sequence). The V end lost 0 bases, the J end lost 6 bases, and 12 bases lay between the germline ends. The CDR3 DNA reads TGTGCCAGCAGTTACTCTGACCAGGCGGGCAATGAGCAGTTCTTC. This translates into CASSYSDQAGNEQFF.

This clonotype was seen only a few times. This chain joins TRBV5-5 and TRBJ1-3; D perhaps matches TRBD1 (5 bases). Germline values: CDR1 SGHKS, CDR2 YYEKEE (reference sequence). The CDR3 has 16 residues. V was trimmed by 0 bases and J by 0 bases, leaving 10 bases between them. CDR3 DNA: TGTGCCAGCAGCTTGGAACAGGCGAACTCTGGAAACACCATATATTTT. Its translation: CASSLEQANSGNTIYF.